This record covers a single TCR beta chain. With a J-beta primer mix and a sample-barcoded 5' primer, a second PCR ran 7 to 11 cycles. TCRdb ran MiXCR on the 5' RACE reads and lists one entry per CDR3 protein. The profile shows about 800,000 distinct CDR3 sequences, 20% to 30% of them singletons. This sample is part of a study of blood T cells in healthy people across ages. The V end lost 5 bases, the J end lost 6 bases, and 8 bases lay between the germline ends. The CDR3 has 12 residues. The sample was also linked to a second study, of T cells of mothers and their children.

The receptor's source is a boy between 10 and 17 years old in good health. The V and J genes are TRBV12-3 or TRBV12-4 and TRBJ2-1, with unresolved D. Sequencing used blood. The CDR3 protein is CASSPRSNEQFF. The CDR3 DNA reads TGTGCCAGCAGTCCGCGTTCCAATGAGCAGTTCTTC.